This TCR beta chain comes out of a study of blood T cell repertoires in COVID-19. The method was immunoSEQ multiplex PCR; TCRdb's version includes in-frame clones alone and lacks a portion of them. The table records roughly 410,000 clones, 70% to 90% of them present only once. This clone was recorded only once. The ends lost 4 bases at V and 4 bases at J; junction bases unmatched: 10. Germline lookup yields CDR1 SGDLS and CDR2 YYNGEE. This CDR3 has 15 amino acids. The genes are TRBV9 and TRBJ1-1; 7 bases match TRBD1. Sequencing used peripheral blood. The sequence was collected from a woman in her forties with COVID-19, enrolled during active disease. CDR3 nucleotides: TGTGCCAGCAGCCCCCCTCAGGGGGGTTCCACTGAAGCTTTCTTT. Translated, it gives CASSPPQGGSTEAFF. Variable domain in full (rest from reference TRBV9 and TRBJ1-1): DSGVTQTPKHLITATGQRVTLRCSPRSGDLSVYWYQQSLDQGLQFLIQYYNGEERAKGNILERFSAQQFPDLHSELNLSSLELGDSALYFCASSPPQGGSTEAFFGQGTRLTVV.